This TCR beta chain was recovered during a study of blood T cells in healthy people across ages. The use of a sample-barcoded 5' primer and a J-beta primer mix characterized a second PCR of roughly 7 to 11 cycles. In TCRdb, the 5' RACE reads were re-called with MiXCR into one record per CDR3 protein. Of roughly 1.6 million distinct CDR3 sequences listed, 34% were seen once; the top ten hold about 11%. Trimming took 1 base from V and 3 from J, leaving 16 bases between them. Germline V CDR1 and CDR2: SGHDN, FVKESK. The CDR3 runs to 17 residues. V gene TRBV14 combines with J gene TRBJ2-1; D is possibly TRBD1 (7 bases). The origin of this receptor is a woman aged 25 to 39 in good health. The material sequenced was blood. The DNA for the CDR3 is TGTGCCAGCAGCCAAGGGGACAGATGGGAGGACTACAATGAGCAGTTCTTC. This codes for CASSQGDRWEDYNEQFF.